Listed below are T cell receptor beta chains from one sample, sequenced in a study of blood T cell repertoires in COVID-19. The table came from immunoSEQ multiplex PCR; TCRdb's copy has only in-frame clones and leaves some out. The data show about 120,000 clones, with about 85% seen just once and about 7% held by the top ten. Sequenced material: peripheral blood. The receptors here all came from a man older than 75 with active or convalescent COVID-19. CDR3s include the opening cysteine and the closing phenylalanine or tryptophan. Each record gives: J gene, CDR3 length, clone size, V gene, D gene, CDR3 protein, CDR3 DNA. A D gene is named only where the DNA matches it firmly. Clone size is stated in some rows and not others, as once, few, many or a class when expanded.

TRBJ1-2	13	-	TRBV7-8	-	CASSFDQGYGYTF	TGTGCCAGCAGCTTCGATCAGGGCTATGGCTACACCTTC
TRBJ1-2	16	-	TRBV11-2	TRBD1	CASSSGQVYRDYGYTF	TGTGCCAGCAGCTCGGGACAGGTCTACCGGGACTATGGCTACACCTTC
TRBJ1-2	16	-	TRBV4-3	-	CASSQDPRDLVYGYTF	TGCGCCAGCAGCCAAGACCCCCGCGATCTGGTCTATGGCTACACCTTC
TRBJ2-3	12	-	TRBV2	-	CASGQRTDTQYF	TGTGCCAGCGGGCAGCGCACAGATACGCAGTATTTT
TRBJ2-2	14	-	TRBV5-1	-	CASQGTGNTGELFF	TGCGCCAGCCAGGGCACAGGCAACACCGGGGAGCTGTTTTTT
TRBJ2-7	14	-	TRBV18	TRBD1	CASSLETGPYEQYF	TGTGCCAGCTCACTCGAGACAGGGCCCTACGAGCAGTACTTC
TRBJ1-1	16	-	TRBV6-6	TRBD1	CASSPYRDSLNTEAFF	TGTGCCAGCTCCCCGTACCGGGACAGCCTGAACACTGAAGCTTTCTTT
TRBJ1-2	13	once	TRBV6-5	TRBD1	CATKRTGEDGYTF	TGTGCCACCAAACGTACAGGGGAAGATGGCTACACCTTC
TRBJ1-1	13	few	TRBV6-6	-	CASSYTPGGEAFF	TGTGCCAGCAGTTATACACCGGGGGGCGAAGCTTTCTTT
TRBJ1-2	15	-	TRBV9	-	CASSALRVGNYGYTF	TGTGCCAGCAGCGCCCTACGGGTCGGGAACTATGGCTACACCTTC
TRBJ2-7	14	-	TRBV9	-	CASSVDAGSYEQYF	TGTGCCAGCAGCGTAGACGCAGGCTCCTACGAGCAGTACTTC